The clone carrying this T cell receptor beta chain was observed at least ten times. Antigen unknown. RNA transcripts provided the source from which TCR beta CDR3 regions were amplified. The TCR CDR3 first-round RT-PCR relied on the HTBI primer set. TCRdb independently ran MiXCR on the multiplex PCR reads; one entry per CDR3 protein. Of about 740,000 distinct CDR3 sequences in the sample, less than 15% were seen once. The CDR3 consists of 13 residues. CDR1 and CDR2 (germline): SGHAT, FQNNGV. Trimming took 3 bases from V and 8 from J; bases not matched to a gene: 2. The record originates from a study of T cells in Graves' hyperthyroidism and ophthalmopathy. Subjects aged 18 to 65 presented with newly diagnosed hyperthyroidism of less than 2 months' duration. Points from the study as a whole: Blood held most thyroid clonotypes expanded above 0.001 frequency.

The chain recombines TRBV11-2 with TRBJ2-1; 9 bases are a match to TRBD2. This TCR was recovered from a woman under 30 with Graves' hyperthyroidism. Sample: blood. The CDR3 loop is CASSLGLAYEQFF. The CDR3 bases are TGTGCCAGCAGCTTGGGACTAGCATATGAGCAGTTCTTC. The variable domain in full, completed from reference TRBV11-2 and TRBJ2-1, reads EAGVAQSPRYKIIEKRQSVAFWCNPISGHATLYWYQQILGQGPKLLIQFQNNGVVDDSQLPKDRFSAERLKGVDSTLKIQPAKLEDSAVYLCASSLGLAYEQFFGPGTRLTVL.